Included here is one T cell receptor beta chain sequence, with context. The sample belongs to a study of siplizumab effects on memory and regulatory T cells. Sequencing was performed with immunoSEQ multiplex PCR; in TCRdb, only in-frame clones are kept and a portion is missing. The table has 100,000 or so clones, roughly 94% seen once. Sequencing used Tregs sorted from blood. The receptor was derived from a human donor in good health.

This chain's CDR3 is CASSLAHRIFGTDTQYF. CDR3 nucleotides: TGTGCCAGCAGCTTAGCGCATAGGATTTTTGGCACAGATACGCAGTATTTT. V usage is TRBV7-8 and J usage is TRBJ2-3; D remains ambiguous. The germline V gene has CDR1 SGHVS and CDR2 FQNEAQ. V lost 0 bases and J 1 base, leaving 14 bases between the germline ends. This CDR3 is built from 17 residues.